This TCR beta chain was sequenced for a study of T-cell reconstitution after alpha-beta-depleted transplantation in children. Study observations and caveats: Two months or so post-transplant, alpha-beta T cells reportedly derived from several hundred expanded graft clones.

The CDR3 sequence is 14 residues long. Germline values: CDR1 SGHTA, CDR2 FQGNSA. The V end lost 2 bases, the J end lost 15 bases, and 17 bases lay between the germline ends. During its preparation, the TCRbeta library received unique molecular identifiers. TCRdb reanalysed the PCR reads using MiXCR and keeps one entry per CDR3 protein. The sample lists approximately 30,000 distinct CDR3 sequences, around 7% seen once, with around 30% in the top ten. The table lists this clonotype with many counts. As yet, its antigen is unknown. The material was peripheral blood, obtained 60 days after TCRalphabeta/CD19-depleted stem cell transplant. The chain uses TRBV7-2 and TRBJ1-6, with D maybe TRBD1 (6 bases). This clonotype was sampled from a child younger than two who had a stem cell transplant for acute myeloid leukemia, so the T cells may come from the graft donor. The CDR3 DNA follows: TGTGCCAGCAGCTTACGGACAGTAGCCCGCATCCTCCACTTT. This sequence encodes CASSLRTVARILHF.